Presented here are 23 T cell receptor beta chains from one specimen sequenced in a study of T cell responses to AZD1222 COVID-19 vaccine (dated by TCRdb to the early 2020s). Libraries came from the immunoSEQ multiplex PCR assay. The table comes from immuneACCESS by way of TCRdb, which keeps in-frame sequences with V and J called. Part of the clones is missing from these tables; in studies checked, under half for an unresolved V gene and the rest for unknown reasons. This sample lists 120,000 to 150,000 clones; around 88% were detected once. Of the sample, about 3.2% falls within the top ten clones. This specimen's time point label, per the study, means: baseline before first vaccination. This specimen's treatment or condition label, per the study, means: meningococcal conjugate vaccine given as trial control. This sample comprised peripheral blood, obtained on day 0 of MenACWY control vaccination. Receptors originate from an adult in good health.

The chain joins TRBV7-3 to TRBJ2-1; the D is unclear. Germline-derived CDR1 and CDR2 are SGHTA and FQGTGA. V was shortened by 5 bases and J by 6 bases, with 17 bases between the two germline ends. CDR3 length: 15 amino acids. The CDR3 protein is CASSTSVAEGNEQFF. DNA of the CDR3: TGTGCCAGCAGCACGAGCGTAGCAGAAGGCAATGAGCAGTTCTTC.

This chain joins TRBV4-3 and TRBJ2-1, with a tentative D call TRBD2 (6 bases). The CDR3 has 14 residues. Per the germline V gene, CDR1 is LGHNA and CDR2 is YSLEER. V lost 4 bases and J 9 bases, leaving 16 bases between the germline ends. The CDR3 DNA follows: TGCGCCAGCAGCCCGGGTCCGGGGAGGTTTGAGCAGTTCTTC. Its translation: CASSPGPGRFEQFF.

The chain is built from TRBV13 and TRBJ2-1, with TRBD2 matching over 7 bases. The germline gives CDR1 PRHDT, CDR2 FYEKMQ (reference sequence). This CDR3 has 14 residues. The J segment lost 2 bases and the V segment lost 6 bases, leaving 4 bases of the junction unmatched. The CDR3 bases are TGTGCCAGCAGGGAAACTAGCGCCTACAATGAGCAGTTCTTC. It translates to CASRETSAYNEQFF.

This clone showed up just once. This sequence joins TRBV10-3 and TRBJ2-2, with TRBD2 matching 12 bases. The length of the CDR3 is 15 residues. Trimming took 4 bases from V and 6 from J; bases not matched to a gene: 3. CDR1 is ENHRY, CDR2 SYGVKD, per germline. Here the CDR3 DNA reads TGTGCCATCAGTGGCGGACTAGCGGGGTCCGGGGAGCTGTTTTTT. The encoded protein is CAISGGLAGSGELFF.

The rearrangement links TRBV30 to TRBJ2-5, with D maybe TRBD2 (6 bases). The CDR3 covers 16 residues. Germline-derived CDR1 and CDR2 are GTSNPN and SVGIG (reference sequence). Trimming cost V 5 bases and J 4 bases, with 23 bases left between them. CDR3 coding DNA: TGTGCCTGGGGTTCTTGGGGGACTGGGGGGAGAGAGACCCAGTACTTC. It codes for CAWGSWGTGGRETQYF.

This rearrangement joins TRBV9 to TRBJ2-2; TRBD1 might be the D (6 bases). This CDR3 contains 16 residues. The germline CDR1 and CDR2 sequences are SGDLS and YYNGEE. Trimming stripped 0 bases from V and 0 bases from J, with 9 bases between. The CDR3 nucleotides are TGTGCCAGCAGCGTAGCTTGGACAGCGAACACCGGGGAGCTGTTTTTT. Amino acids: CASSVAWTANTGELFF.

The sample holds one count of this clone. The chain has TRBV12-5 and TRBJ1-1; D remains ambiguous. CDR1 LGHNT and CDR2 FRNRAP come from the germline V gene. V gave up 1 base and J gave up 3 bases, with 0 bases separating them. The CDR3 totals 11 residues. The DNA of the CDR3 is TGTGCTAGTGGTTTGGACACTGAAGCTTTCTTT. Amino acids: CASGLDTEAFF.

In this sample, this clone turned up once. V is TRBV11-3 and J is TRBJ2-7; 11 nucleotides align to TRBD2. V dropped 5 bases and J dropped 7; count of bases not matched to a gene: 7. The CDR3 covers 14 residues. CDR1 SGHNT and CDR2 YENEEA come from the germline V gene. CDR3 residues: CASSVMTSGTEQYF. CDR3 coding DNA: TGTGCCAGCAGCGTCATGACTAGCGGGACTGAGCAGTACTTC. The full variable domain, completed using reference TRBV11-3 and TRBJ2-7, is EAGVVQSPRYKIIEKKQPVAFWCNPISGHNTLYWYLQNLGQGPELLIRYENEEAVDDSQLPKDRFSAERLKGVDSTLKIQPAELGDSAVYLCASSVMTSGTEQYFGPGTRLTVT.

This chain connects TRBV27 to TRBJ2-1; 13 bases line up with TRBD2. From germline, CDR1 is MNHEY and CDR2 SMNVEV (reference sequence). V was pared by 5 bases and J by 5 bases, with 6 bases of the junction left unmatched. The CDR3 sequence is 16 residues long. The CDR3 reads CASSPLAGGPHNEQFF. CDR3 DNA: TGTGCCAGCAGTCCACTAGCGGGAGGGCCCCACAATGAGCAGTTCTTC.

The chain is built from TRBV30 and TRBJ1-1; D remains unclear. Trimming pared 0 bases from V and 1 base from J, leaving 24 bases between. The germline V gene encodes CDR1 GTSNPN and CDR2 SVGIG (reference sequence). The CDR3 sequence is 19 residues long. This chain's CDR3 is CAWSVFPGRAASTNTEAFF. The CDR3 coding sequence is TGTGCCTGGAGTGTTTTCCCTGGTCGGGCAGCTTCGACGAACACTGAAGCTTTCTTT. Drawing the rest from reference TRBV30 and TRBJ1-1, the complete variable domain is SQTIHQWPATLVQPVGSPLSLECTVEGTSNPNLYWYRQAAGRGLQLLFYSVGIGQISSEVPQNLSASRPQDRQFILSSKKLLLSDSGFYLCAWSVFPGRAASTNTEAFFGQGTRLTVV.

The V gene is TRBV6-2 or TRBV6-3, the J gene TRBJ1-1, with D possibly matching TRBD1 (6 bases). Trimming removed 1 base at V and 6 bases at J, with 12 bases between. CDR1 and CDR2 from the germline V gene are MNHEY and SVGEGT. CDR3 size: 14 residues. The CDR3 protein is CASSYWGGSAEAFF. Written as DNA, the CDR3 is TGTGCCAGCAGTTACTGGGGGGGCAGTGCTGAAGCTTTCTTT.

This chain uses TRBV5-6 with TRBJ2-7, with D tentatively TRBD2 (5 bases). The V end lost 4 bases, the J end lost 7 bases, and 15 bases lay between the germline ends. This CDR3 is 13 amino acids long. CDR1 is SGHDT and CDR2 is YYEEEE in the germline V gene. CDR3 amino acids: CASSLRAGWEQYF. CDR3 nucleotides: TGTGCCAGCAGCCTGCGGGCAGGATGGGAGCAGTACTTC.

As for this clone: Additional DNA sequences in this sample encode the identical CDR3. The rearrangement joins TRBV28 to TRBJ2-4; TRBD2 matches at 7 bases. The germline V gene has CDR1 MDHEN and CDR2 SYDVKM. Trimming removed 3 bases from V and 1 base from J; junction bases left unmatched: 0. This CDR3 contains 14 residues. The CDR3 DNA reads TGTGCCAGCAGTTTGGGGGGGGCCAAAAACATTCAGTACTTC. Amino acids: CASSLGGAKNIQYF.

The chain carries TRBV18 and TRBJ1-3; perhaps TRBD1 as D (6 bases). V gave up 2 bases and J gave up 0 bases, with 11 bases separating them. CDR1 and CDR2 (germline): KGHSH, LQKENI. The length of the CDR3 is 16 residues. The CDR3 spells CASSPMTGPSGNTIYF. The CDR3 coding sequence is TGTGCCAGCTCACCAATGACAGGTCCCTCTGGAAACACCATATATTTT.

This clone was detected once. The chain employs TRBV7-9 and TRBJ1-3; TRBD1 matches 7 bases. Germline loops: CDR1 SEHNR, CDR2 FQNEAQ (reference sequence). The CDR3 extends over 17 amino acids. V dropped 4 bases and J dropped 0; count of bases not matched to a gene: 9. CDR3 DNA: TGTGCCAGCAGCTCTTCGACAGGGAGCAACTCTGGAAACACCATATATTTT. Protein sequence: CASSSSTGSNSGNTIYF.

The chain is built from TRBV4-3 and TRBJ1-2, with D possibly matching TRBD1 (6 bases). V gave up 0 bases and J gave up 8 bases, with 7 bases separating them. Germline CDR1 and CDR2: LGHNA and YSLEER. The CDR3 consists of 12 residues. The CDR3 DNA is TGCGCCAGCAGCCAAGACGGGGGCGGCTACACCTTC. It yields the protein CASSQDGGGYTF.

This rearrangement joins TRBV4-1 to TRBJ1-4; the D is unclear. Germline V CDR1 and CDR2: MGHRA, YSYEKL. V was shortened by 2 bases and J by 2 bases, with 9 bases between the two germline ends. This CDR3 has 15 residues. The CDR3 reads CASSQWYMTNEKLFF. The CDR3 bases are TGCGCCAGCAGCCAATGGTATATGACTAATGAAAAACTGTTTTTT.

The CDR3 is CASSTRTGIQPQHF. In DNA, the CDR3 is TGTGCCAGCAGTACCCGGACAGGTATCCAGCCCCAGCATTTT. The gene calls are TRBV6-2 or TRBV6-3 and TRBJ1-5, with 7 bases matching TRBD1. V lost 5 bases, J lost 7 bases, and 8 bases stayed unmatched. Germline CDR1 MNHEY, CDR2 SVGEGT. This CDR3 has 14 residues.

V gene TRBV2 combines with J gene TRBJ1-2; D gene ambiguous. CDR1 is SNHLY, CDR2 FYNNEI, per germline. CDR3 length: 15 amino acids. V dropped 6 bases and J dropped 0 bases, with 14 bases sitting between them. The CDR3 bases are TGTGCCAGCAGCCTAGGATCAGCCACTAACTATGGCTACACCTTC. It translates to CASSLGSATNYGYTF.

Concerning this clone: The DNA is omitted, as the CDR3 cannot be located on it reliably, and the CDR3 follows TCRdb's listing. V usage is TRBV28 and J usage is TRBJ1-3. From germline, CDR1 is MDHEN and CDR2 SYDVKM. The CDR3 numbers 16 amino acids, ends counted. This CDR3 reads CASSPLRAREGNTIYF.

This chain uses TRBV5-4 with TRBJ1-2; TRBD1 might be the D (5 bases). The V and J ends lost 4 bases and 2 bases respectively, with 15 bases between them. The CDR3 runs to 15 residues. In germline, CDR1 is SGHNT, CDR2 YYREEE (reference sequence). The CDR3 reads CASSRRGLGNYGYTF. The CDR3 nucleotides read TGTGCCAGCAGCCGAAGGGGCCTGGGGAACTATGGCTACACCTTC.

This clone was observed once. The chain uses TRBV27 and TRBJ2-7; TRBD1 agrees at 7 bases. Per germline, CDR1 MNHEY and CDR2 SMNVEV (reference sequence). This CDR3 spans 16 amino acids. With 5 bases clipped from V and 0 bases from J, the junction kept 10 bases outside the gene matches. CDR3 residues: CASSPTGTVLSYEQYF. For the CDR3, the DNA is TGTGCCAGCAGTCCGACCGGGACAGTCCTCTCCTACGAGCAGTACTTC.

This clone occurred a few times. V gene TRBV19 combines with J gene TRBJ1-6; 10 bases fit TRBD1. The CDR3 consists of 14 residues. With V trimmed by 7 bases and J by 7 bases, 4 bases remained unmatched. Germline V gene data show CDR1 as LNHDA and CDR2 as SQIVND (reference sequence). CDR3 DNA: TGTGCCAGTAAATCGGGACAGGGGAATTCACCCCTCCACTTT. Translated, it gives CASKSGQGNSPLHF.